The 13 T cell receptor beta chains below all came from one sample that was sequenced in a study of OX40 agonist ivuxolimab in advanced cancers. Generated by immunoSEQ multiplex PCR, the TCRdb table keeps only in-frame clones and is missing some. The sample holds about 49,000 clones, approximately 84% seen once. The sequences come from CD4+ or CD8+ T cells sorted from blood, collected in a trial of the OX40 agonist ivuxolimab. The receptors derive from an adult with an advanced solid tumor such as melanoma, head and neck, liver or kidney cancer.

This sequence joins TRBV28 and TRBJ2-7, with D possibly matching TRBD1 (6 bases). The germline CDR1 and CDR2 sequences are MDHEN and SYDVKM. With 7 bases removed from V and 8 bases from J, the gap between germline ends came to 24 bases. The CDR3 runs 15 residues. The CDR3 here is CASTIEEGGYRQQYF. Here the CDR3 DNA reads TGTGCCAGCACCATCGAGGAAGGGGGTTACCGTCAGCAGTACTTC.

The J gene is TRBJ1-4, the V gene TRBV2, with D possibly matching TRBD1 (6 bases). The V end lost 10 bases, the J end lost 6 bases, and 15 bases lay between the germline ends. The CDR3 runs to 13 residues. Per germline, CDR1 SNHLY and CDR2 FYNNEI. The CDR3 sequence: CATEGTGYEKLFF. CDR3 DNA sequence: TGTGCCACAGAAGGCACAGGGTATGAAAAACTGTTTTTT.

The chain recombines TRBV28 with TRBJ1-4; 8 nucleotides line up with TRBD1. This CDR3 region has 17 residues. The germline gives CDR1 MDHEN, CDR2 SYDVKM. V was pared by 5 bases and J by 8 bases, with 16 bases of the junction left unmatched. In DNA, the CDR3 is TGTGCCAGCAGTCCCCAGAGCACCGGGACAGGTGACGAAAAACTGTTTTTT. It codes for CASSPQSTGTGDEKLFF.

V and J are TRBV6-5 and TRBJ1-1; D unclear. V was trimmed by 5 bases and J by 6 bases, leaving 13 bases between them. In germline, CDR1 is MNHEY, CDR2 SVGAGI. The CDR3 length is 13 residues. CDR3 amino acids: CASSRGMMAEAFF. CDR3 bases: TGTGCCAGCAGTCGGGGAATGATGGCTGAAGCTTTCTTT.

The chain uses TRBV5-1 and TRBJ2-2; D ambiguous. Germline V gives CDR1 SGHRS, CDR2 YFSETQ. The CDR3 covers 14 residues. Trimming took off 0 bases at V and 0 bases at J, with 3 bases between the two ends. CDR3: CASSLGPNTGELFF. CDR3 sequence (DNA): TGCGCCAGCAGCTTGGGTCCGAACACCGGGGAGCTGTTTTTT. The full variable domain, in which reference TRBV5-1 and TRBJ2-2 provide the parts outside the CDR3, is KAGVTQTPRYLIKTRGQQVTLSCSPISGHRSVSWYQQTPGQGLQFLFEYFSETQRNKGNFPGRFSGRQFSNSRSEMNVSTLELGDSALYLCASSLGPNTGELFFGEGSRLTVL.

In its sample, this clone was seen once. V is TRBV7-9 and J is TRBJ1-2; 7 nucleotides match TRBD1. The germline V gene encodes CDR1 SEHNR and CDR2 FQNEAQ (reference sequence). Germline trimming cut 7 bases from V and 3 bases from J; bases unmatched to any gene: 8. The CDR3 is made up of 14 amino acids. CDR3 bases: TGTGCCAGCACACTCACAGGGGCTGACTATGGCTACACCTTC. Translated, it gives CASTLTGADYGYTF.

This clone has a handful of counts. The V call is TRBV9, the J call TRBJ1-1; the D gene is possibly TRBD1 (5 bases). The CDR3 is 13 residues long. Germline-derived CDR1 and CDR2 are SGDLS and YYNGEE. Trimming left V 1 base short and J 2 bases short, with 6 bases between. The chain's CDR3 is CASSVWGNTEAFF. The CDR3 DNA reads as TGTGCCAGCAGCGTATGGGGCAACACTGAAGCTTTCTTT.

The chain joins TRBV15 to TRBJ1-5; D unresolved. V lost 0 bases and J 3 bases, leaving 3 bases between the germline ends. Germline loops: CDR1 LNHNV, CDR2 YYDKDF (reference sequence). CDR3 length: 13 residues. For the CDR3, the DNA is TGTGCCACCAGCAGAGATTACAATCAGCCCCAGCATTTT. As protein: CATSRDYNQPQHF.

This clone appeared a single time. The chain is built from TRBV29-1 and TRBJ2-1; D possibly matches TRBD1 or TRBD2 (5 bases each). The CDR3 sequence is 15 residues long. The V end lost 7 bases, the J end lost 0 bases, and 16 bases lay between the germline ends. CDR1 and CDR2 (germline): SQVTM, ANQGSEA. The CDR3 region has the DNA TGCAGCGCGGAAGGGGCTGGGACCTCCTACAATGAGCAGTTCTTC. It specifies CSAEGAGTSYNEQFF.

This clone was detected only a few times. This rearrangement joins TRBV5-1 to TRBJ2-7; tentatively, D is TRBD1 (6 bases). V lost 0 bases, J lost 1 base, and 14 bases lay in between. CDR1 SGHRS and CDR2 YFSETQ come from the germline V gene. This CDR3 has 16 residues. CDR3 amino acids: CASSLEGWDKSYEQYF. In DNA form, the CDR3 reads TGCGCCAGCAGCTTGGAAGGTTGGGACAAGTCCTACGAGCAGTACTTC. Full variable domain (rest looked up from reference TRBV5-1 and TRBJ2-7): KAGVTQTPRYLIKTRGQQVTLSCSPISGHRSVSWYQQTPGQGLQFLFEYFSETQRNKGNFPGRFSGRQFSNSRSEMNVSTLELGDSALYLCASSLEGWDKSYEQYFGPGTRLTVT.

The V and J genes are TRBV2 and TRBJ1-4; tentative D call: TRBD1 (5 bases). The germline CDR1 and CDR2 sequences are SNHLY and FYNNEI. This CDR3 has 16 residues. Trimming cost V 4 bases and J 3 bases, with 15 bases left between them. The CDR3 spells CASSVGKRGPNEKLFF. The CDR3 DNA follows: TGTGCCAGCAGTGTGGGAAAAAGGGGACCTAATGAAAAACTGTTTTTT.

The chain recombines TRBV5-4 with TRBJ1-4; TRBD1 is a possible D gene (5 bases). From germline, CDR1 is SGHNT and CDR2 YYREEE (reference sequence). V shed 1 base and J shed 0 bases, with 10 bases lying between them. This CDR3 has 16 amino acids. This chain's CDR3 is CASSLIRGATNEKLFF. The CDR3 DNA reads TGTGCCAGCAGCTTGATAAGGGGAGCAACTAATGAAAAACTGTTTTTT.

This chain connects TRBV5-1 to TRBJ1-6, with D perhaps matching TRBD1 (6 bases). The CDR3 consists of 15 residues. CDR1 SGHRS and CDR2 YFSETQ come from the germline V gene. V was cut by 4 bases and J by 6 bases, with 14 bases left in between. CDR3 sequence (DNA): TGCGCCAGCAGCCCGGACAGATTATCTAATTCACCCCTCCACTTT. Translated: CASSPDRLSNSPLHF.